This TCR beta chain was found in a study of T cell repertoires in cytomegalovirus infection. Study summary: HLA-C-restricted CMV epitopes, recently identified, and well-studied HLA-B-restricted ones were used by the study. An indication of both CMV infection and matching HLA type came from public TCR beta signatures.

The CDR3 consists of 13 residues. CDR1 is SGHDT, CDR2 YYEEEE, per germline. In TCRdb, the reads were re-called with MiXCR into one record per CDR3 protein. The sample consists of about 180,000 distinct CDR3 sequences, about a fifth of them appearing once. Study-wide findings and caveats: CMV-specific HLA-C-restricted TCR beta clonotypes dominated the ex vivo response.

Only a few counts were recorded for this clonotype. Its antigen is undetermined. At one end, the junction sequence differs from germline, possibly due to a read error. This TCR derives from a human donor in good health (CMV status not recorded). Some clones in this sample may be carry-over from other donors' samples. The sequencing used CD8+ T cells from cultured PBMCs, collected from culture after CMV antigen stimulation. V is TRBV5-6 and J is TRBJ2-5; D is ambiguous. CDR3 DNA sequence: TGTGCCAACAGCTTGGCCCGGCAGGAGACCCAGTACTTC. It yields the protein CANSLARQETQYF.